This T cell receptor beta chain is from a study of cytomegalovirus exposure and HLA in healthy donors. The overall study: Counted in an early data release were 75 million to 85 million unique TCRs from HLA-typed donors.

As to this clone: Its target is not known.

13 Jbeta primers and 60 Vbeta primers were used for the PCR. Generated by immunoSEQ multiplex PCR, the TCRdb table keeps only in-frame clones and is missing some. The repertoire holds 200,000 to 250,000 clones, with 82% as singletons. Study-level results: In a later analysis, parvovirus B19, influenza, CMV and Epstein-Barr virus appeared linked to several top co-occurrence clusters.

This receptor was identified in a woman in her forties in good health and CMV-seronegative. Specimen: PBMCs.

The CDR3 spells CASSRGLAGAETQYF. The CDR3 DNA is TGTGCCAGCAGCCGGGGACTAGCGGGAGCTGAGACCCAGTACTTC. The rearrangement uses TRBV5-4 and TRBJ2-5, with 14 nucleotides matching TRBD2. Per the germline V gene, CDR1 is SGHNT and CDR2 is YYREEE (reference sequence). Losses at the gene ends were 4 bases for V and 5 bases for J; bases not matched to a gene: 4. The CDR3 is 15 residues long.